This TCR beta chain was sequenced in a study of cytomegalovirus exposure and HLA in healthy donors. Findings and caveats of the study: In a later analysis, most CMV-associated TCR beta chains appeared HLA-restricted. Confirmation was obtained in vitro that a few CMV-associated chains are specific for CMV antigens.

As regards this clone: Its antigen is still unknown.

PCR was performed using 60 Vbeta and 13 Jbeta primers. Measured with immunoSEQ multiplex PCR; TCRdb has only the in-frame clones, and not every one. The table records 130,000 to 150,000 clones, approximately 84% of them present only once. The TCR sequence derives from a woman in her sixties in good health and CMV-seropositive. Material for sequencing was PBMCs.

CDR3 loop: CASSSSSNQPQHF. In nucleotides, the CDR3 is TGTGCCAGTAGTTCGAGTAGCAATCAGCCCCAGCATTTT. This sequence joins TRBV19 and TRBJ1-5; D call uncertain. This CDR3 has 13 amino acids. Germline-derived CDR1 and CDR2 are LNHDA and SQIVND (reference sequence). Deletions cut 5 bases from V and 0 bases from J, with 5 bases between. The full variable domain, rest sourced from reference TRBV19 and TRBJ1-5, is DGGITQSPKYLFRKEGQNVTLSCEQNLNHDAMYWYRQDPGQGLRLIYYSQIVNDFQKGDIAEGYSVSREKKESFPLTVTSAQKNPTAFYLCASSSSSNQPQHFGDGTRLSIL.